One and the same sample provided the 20 T cell receptor beta chains below, sequenced in a study of T cell changes during pregnancy in multiple sclerosis. The assay was immunoSEQ multiplex PCR, and TCRdb's table has in-frame clones only and misses some. The sample shows about 22,000 clones, around 93% of them seen only once. The sequences come from CD8+ T cells from peripheral blood mononuclear cells, collected in the third trimester of pregnancy. All receptors derive from a female donor with multiple sclerosis, enrolled in a pregnancy study.

The rearrangement uses TRBV5-4 and TRBJ2-1; D remains ambiguous. The germline V gene encodes CDR1 SGHNT and CDR2 YYREEE (reference sequence). The CDR3 consists of 14 residues. V was clipped by 3 bases and J by 5 bases, with 12 bases between them. The CDR3 protein is CASSSRVANNEQFF. CDR3 DNA: TGTGCCAGCAGCTCCCGGGTTGCGAACAATGAGCAGTTCTTC.

The chain joins TRBV27 to TRBJ1-1; D not resolved. This CDR3 contains 15 residues. Trimming pared 6 bases from V and 5 bases from J, leaving 19 bases between. Per germline, CDR1 MNHEY and CDR2 SMNVEV (reference sequence). The CDR3 reads CASSSLDGKGTEAFF. For the CDR3, the DNA is TGTGCCAGCAGCTCACTGGACGGGAAAGGGACTGAAGCTTTCTTT.

This clone was picked up one time. The V gene is TRBV2, the J gene TRBJ1-6; TRBD1 matches 7 bases. The CDR3 loop spans 12 amino acids. The J segment lost 8 bases and the V segment lost 11 bases, leaving 6 bases of the junction unmatched. CDR1 and CDR2 (germline): SNHLY, FYNNEI. CDR3 residues: CASRGGYSPLHF. CDR3 DNA sequence: TGTGCCTCGCGAGGGGGCTATTCACCCCTCCACTTT.

The chain joins TRBV25-1 to TRBJ1-1; perhaps TRBD1 as D (5 bases). V lost 4 bases and J 9 bases, leaving 18 bases between the germline ends. Germline V gives CDR1 MGHDK, CDR2 SYGVNS. The CDR3 has 14 residues. CDR3 in DNA: TGTGCCAGCAGTGGATCAGGCGGGGCCAACAAAGCTTTCTTT. Amino acids: CASSGSGGANKAFF.

The chain has TRBV5-1 and TRBJ1-1; D is perhaps TRBD1 (6 bases). The germline V gene has CDR1 SGHRS and CDR2 YFSETQ. This CDR3 is 13 amino acids long. Trimming left V 5 bases short and J 0 bases short, with 8 bases between. In DNA form, the CDR3 reads TGCGCCAGCAGTCCAGGGGTGAACACTGAAGCTTTCTTT. The encoded protein is CASSPGVNTEAFF.

The chain carries TRBV29-1 and TRBJ2-2, with 7 nucleotides matching TRBD2. The germline V gene encodes CDR1 SQVTM and CDR2 ANQGSEA. Unmatched junction bases numbered 4, after V lost 7 bases and J lost 5 bases. CDR3 size: 12 residues. The CDR3 loop is CSGRGDTGELFF. CDR3 in DNA: TGCAGCGGACGGGGGGATACCGGGGAGCTGTTTTTT.

The chain couples TRBV5-1 to TRBJ2-1; 10 nucleotides agree with TRBD2. This CDR3 is built from 15 residues. Unmatched junction bases numbered 7, after V lost 2 bases and J lost 8 bases. Germline CDR1 SGHRS, CDR2 YFSETQ. The CDR3 DNA reads as TGCGCCAGCAGCTTAACTCAGCGGGGGGGCGATGAGCAGTTCTTC. It specifies CASSLTQRGGDEQFF. The variable domain in full, completed from reference TRBV5-1 and TRBJ2-1, reads KAGVTQTPRYLIKTRGQQVTLSCSPISGHRSVSWYQQTPGQGLQFLFEYFSETQRNKGNFPGRFSGRQFSNSRSEMNVSTLELGDSALYLCASSLTQRGGDEQFFGPGTRLTVL.

J is TRBJ1-5 and V is TRBV27; D ambiguous. The CDR3 is 15 residues long. Trimming took off 2 bases at V and 4 bases at J, with 12 bases between the two ends. Germline lookup yields CDR1 MNHEY and CDR2 SMNVEV (reference sequence). The CDR3 region is CASSLLLGGNQPQHF. CDR3 bases: TGTGCCAGCAGTTTACTCCTGGGAGGGAATCAGCCCCAGCATTTT.

The V and J genes are TRBV9 and TRBJ2-2; possibly TRBD2 for D (6 bases). Trimming stripped 3 bases from V and 4 bases from J, with 13 bases between. In germline, CDR1 is SGDLS, CDR2 YYNGEE. There are 15 residues in the CDR3. CDR3 amino acids: CASSGTGGTTGELFF. DNA for the CDR3: TGTGCCAGCAGCGGCACCGGGGGTACCACCGGGGAGCTGTTTTTT.

J is TRBJ2-7 and V is TRBV11-2, with 11 bases identical to TRBD2. The CDR3 has 17 amino acids. Germline V gene data show CDR1 as SGHAT and CDR2 as FQNNGV. Germline trimming cut 1 base from V and 4 bases from J; bases unmatched to any gene: 9. The CDR3 loop reads CASSLVRRPSGRYEQYF. The CDR3 DNA follows: TGTGCCAGCAGCTTAGTTCGCCGGCCTAGCGGGAGGTACGAGCAGTACTTC.

The V and J genes are TRBV9 and TRBJ1-2; 8 nucleotides line up with TRBD1. After removal of 3 bases from V and 5 bases from J, the junction contained 9 bases not matched to a gene. CDR3 length: 15 residues. The germline V gene has CDR1 SGDLS and CDR2 YYNGEE. CDR3 coding DNA: TGTGCCAGCAGCGCGGACAGGGTGGGATGGTATGGCTACACCTTC. As protein: CASSADRVGWYGYTF.

Remarks on this clone: Different DNA sequences within this sample yield the same CDR3. The J gene is TRBJ1-6, the V gene TRBV7-6, with D perhaps matching TRBD1 (5 bases). Germline assignment: CDR1 SGHVS and CDR2 FNYEAQ. The length of the CDR3 is 13 residues. The V and J ends lost 1 base and 7 bases respectively, with 5 bases between them. CDR3 protein: CASSLEGNSPLHF. In DNA form, the CDR3 reads TGTGCCAGCAGCTTAGAGGGGAATTCACCCCTCCACTTT.

This clone was recorded once. This chain connects TRBV7-8 to TRBJ1-2; D is unresolved. With 0 bases removed from V and 0 bases from J, the gap between germline ends came to 17 bases. In germline, CDR1 is SGHVS, CDR2 FQNEAQ. The CDR3 runs to 18 residues. CDR3 nucleotide sequence: TGTGCCAGCAGCTTAGCGCTTCGGAGGAGCGAGACTAACTATGGCTACACCTTC. Its translation: CASSLALRRSETNYGYTF. Full variable domain (rest looked up from reference TRBV7-8 and TRBJ1-2): GAGVSQSPRYKVAKRGQDVALRCDPISGHVSLFWYQQALGQGPEFLTYFQNEAQLDKSGLPSDRFFAERPEGSVSTLKIQRTQQEDSAVYLCASSLALRRSETNYGYTFGSGTRLTVV.

This clone was recorded once. The rearrangement links TRBV6-6 to TRBJ2-7, with TRBD2 as a possible D gene (5 bases). The CDR3 loop spans 15 amino acids. Per the germline V gene, CDR1 is MNHNY and CDR2 is SVGAGI (reference sequence). The V end was cut by 2 bases, the J end by 3 bases, with 14 bases between. The CDR3 protein is CASSYKRTGSYEQYF. DNA for the CDR3: TGTGCCAGCAGTTACAAGCGGACGGGGAGCTACGAGCAGTACTTC.

The V call is TRBV9, the J call TRBJ1-2; no firm D call. Germline V lookup: CDR1 SGDLS, CDR2 YYNGEE. The CDR3 runs to 13 residues. The ends were cut back, 3 bases at V and 7 bases at J, with 13 bases in the middle. CDR3 nucleotide sequence: TGTGCCAGCAGCGGCGGCGGAGGCTTTGGCTACACCTTC. This sequence encodes CASSGGGGFGYTF.

This clone was picked up one time. The chain employs TRBV18 and TRBJ1-4, with D possibly being TRBD1 (6 bases). V shed 2 bases and J shed 0 bases, with 13 bases lying between them. This CDR3 spans 17 amino acids. Germline V gene sequence: CDR1 KGHSH, CDR2 LQKENI. DNA of the CDR3: TGTGCCAGCTCACCAGATCAGGGGACCTCAACTAATGAAAAACTGTTTTTT. It translates to CASSPDQGTSTNEKLFF.

This chain links TRBV4-1 with TRBJ1-1; D call uncertain. V was shortened by 1 base and J by 4 bases, with 7 bases between the two germline ends. This CDR3 spans 13 amino acids. Germline V gives CDR1 MGHRA, CDR2 YSYEKL. The CDR3 DNA follows: TGCGCCAGCAGCCAAGTTTCGGTCACTGAAGCTTTCTTT. Its translation: CASSQVSVTEAFF.

The V call is TRBV6-1, the J call TRBJ1-1; D might be TRBD1 (5 bases). V was pared by 2 bases and J by 1 base, with 14 bases between. Germline assignment: CDR1 MNHNS and CDR2 SASEGT. This CDR3 region has 16 residues. CDR3 amino acids: CASSEIHAGSNTEAFF. The CDR3 DNA is TGTGCCAGCAGTGAAATCCATGCAGGGTCGAACACTGAAGCTTTCTTT.

This chain links TRBV13 with TRBJ2-5, with TRBD1 as a possible D gene (5 bases). Per germline, CDR1 PRHDT and CDR2 FYEKMQ (reference sequence). The ends were cut back, 8 bases at V and 6 bases at J, with 13 bases in the middle. The CDR3 is 12 amino acids. Written as DNA, the CDR3 is TGTGCCAGCGCCATGGGGCCAAAGACCCAGTACTTC. Translating gives CASAMGPKTQYF.

The chain employs TRBV27 and TRBJ2-7; 9 nucleotides line up with TRBD1. The CDR3 has 15 residues. V shed 6 bases and J 3 bases; nucleotides not matched to a gene: 9. Germline CDR1 and CDR2: MNHEY and SMNVEV (reference sequence). CDR3 sequence reads: CASRRIRDRVYEQYF. Written as DNA, the CDR3 is TGTGCCAGCAGGAGAATTCGGGACAGGGTCTACGAGCAGTACTTC.